This T cell receptor beta chain originates from a study of radiation and T cells in renal cell carcinoma (dated by TCRdb to 2019 to 2021). With respect to the entire study: A total of under 60 samples underwent TCR beta sequencing, made up of roughly 26 tumors and around 27 peripheral blood samples. The last blood draw happened 4 weeks after radiation, timed to coincide with nephrectomy. Across all 50 or so samples, roughly 3,700,000 unique CDR3 nucleotide sequences encoding approximately 3,000,000 unique CDR3 amino acid sequences were identified. Results the study describes overall, beyond this receptor: Because pretreatment tumor biopsies were not available, the study could not determine whether clonotypes were already present within the tumor at baseline. With a single-armed trial design, the study had no way to address how radiation dose or scheduling affects the TCR repertoire. Top tumor clonotypes rose in blood from baseline to 2 weeks post-radiation, then contracted by 4 weeks, suggesting transient expansion of tumor-resident clones. Blood repertoire dynamics were not followed beyond 4 weeks after treatment.

The time point label corresponds to: blood 4 weeks post-SBRT, at nephrectomy. The sample's treatment or condition, from its label and the paper: 15 Gy SBRT to primary tumor, nephrectomy 4 weeks later. Samples were obtained from a clinical trial, in which 15 Gy stereotactic body radiation therapy was delivered to primary renal cell carcinomas and nephrectomy was performed 4 weeks later. Serial peripheral blood from radiation-treated patients was sampled at baseline, 2 weeks and 4 weeks after SBRT to track tumor-enriched clonotypes. Every patient had renal cell carcinoma of clear cell pathology. Genomic DNA for TCR sequencing was prepared using the QIAamp DNA Blood Mini Kit (Qiagen). The analyses included just those samples that passed every quality control check. Including cysteine and phenylalanine, the CDR3 has 14 amino acids. This entry keeps only the CDR3 DNA: 42 bases, framed from base 1. Trimming removed 2 bases from V and 3 bases from J, leaving 8 bases between the germline ends. For CDR1 and CDR2, the germline V gene lists SGDLS and YYNGEE.

This clone was detected only once. Its antigen remains undetermined. Base qualities were left out, and no much larger clone turns up one base away. The immunoSEQ kit was used, according to the manufacturer's recommendations, to generate TCR beta libraries from genomic DNA. To prepare the libraries, a first multiplex PCR with proprietary primers was run, followed by a second PCR that added unique barcodes, and a bead cleanup was done after each round. A kit-provided positive control reaction and a negative control reaction were included in every sample batch. The final libraries were assessed on an Agilent 4200 TapeStation D1000 ScreenTape, pooled by volume, and quantified by qPCR. An Illumina NextSeq500 fitted with a MidOutput 150-cycle cartridge performed the sequencing, running 156 Read1 cycles and 15 Index1 cycles with the kit's custom primers. The pooled library was loaded at 1.0 pM, with an approximately 20% PhiX control spiked in. The study's own analysis went as follows. Vendor-processed data were analyzed in R, and a clonotype was defined as all T cells sharing the same CDR3 nucleotide sequence. In the clone abundance analyses, frequencies in each sample were normalized to that sample's 10,000 most abundant clones. Before analysis, public T cell clones were removed, and these numbered fewer than six per sample on average. Tumor-enriched and baseline blood-enriched clonotypes were defined by at least a 32-fold difference in abundance between compartments. A beta-binomial differential abundance model was used to identify clonotypes that expanded or contracted between blood time points. Tumor-blood repertoire similarity was measured with the Baroni-Urbani and Buser coefficient, and groups were compared using two-tailed Wilcoxon tests in R. The table was pulled from immuneACCESS by TCRdb, which kept in-frame rearrangements only. Such tables lose some clones; where checked, under half of the loss comes from unresolved V genes, and the rest has no known cause. D and trimming were read from the DNA, whereas the V and J calls and clone size are those reported in that table. Present in this sample are around 140,000 clones, 70% to 90% of which were seen just once. In total, the top ten clones hold over 15% of the sample.

The chain was built from TRBV9 and TRBJ2-2; the D call could be TRBD1 or TRBD2, with each sharing 5 bases. This receptor was identified in a woman aged 45-65 years with renal cell carcinoma. The sample in question was blood, obtained from a patient whose treatment included radiotherapy and nephrectomy. The nucleotide sequence is given as TGTGCCAGCAGCGTTCAGGGACACACCGGGGAGCTGTTTTTT. It translates to CASSVQGHTGELFF.